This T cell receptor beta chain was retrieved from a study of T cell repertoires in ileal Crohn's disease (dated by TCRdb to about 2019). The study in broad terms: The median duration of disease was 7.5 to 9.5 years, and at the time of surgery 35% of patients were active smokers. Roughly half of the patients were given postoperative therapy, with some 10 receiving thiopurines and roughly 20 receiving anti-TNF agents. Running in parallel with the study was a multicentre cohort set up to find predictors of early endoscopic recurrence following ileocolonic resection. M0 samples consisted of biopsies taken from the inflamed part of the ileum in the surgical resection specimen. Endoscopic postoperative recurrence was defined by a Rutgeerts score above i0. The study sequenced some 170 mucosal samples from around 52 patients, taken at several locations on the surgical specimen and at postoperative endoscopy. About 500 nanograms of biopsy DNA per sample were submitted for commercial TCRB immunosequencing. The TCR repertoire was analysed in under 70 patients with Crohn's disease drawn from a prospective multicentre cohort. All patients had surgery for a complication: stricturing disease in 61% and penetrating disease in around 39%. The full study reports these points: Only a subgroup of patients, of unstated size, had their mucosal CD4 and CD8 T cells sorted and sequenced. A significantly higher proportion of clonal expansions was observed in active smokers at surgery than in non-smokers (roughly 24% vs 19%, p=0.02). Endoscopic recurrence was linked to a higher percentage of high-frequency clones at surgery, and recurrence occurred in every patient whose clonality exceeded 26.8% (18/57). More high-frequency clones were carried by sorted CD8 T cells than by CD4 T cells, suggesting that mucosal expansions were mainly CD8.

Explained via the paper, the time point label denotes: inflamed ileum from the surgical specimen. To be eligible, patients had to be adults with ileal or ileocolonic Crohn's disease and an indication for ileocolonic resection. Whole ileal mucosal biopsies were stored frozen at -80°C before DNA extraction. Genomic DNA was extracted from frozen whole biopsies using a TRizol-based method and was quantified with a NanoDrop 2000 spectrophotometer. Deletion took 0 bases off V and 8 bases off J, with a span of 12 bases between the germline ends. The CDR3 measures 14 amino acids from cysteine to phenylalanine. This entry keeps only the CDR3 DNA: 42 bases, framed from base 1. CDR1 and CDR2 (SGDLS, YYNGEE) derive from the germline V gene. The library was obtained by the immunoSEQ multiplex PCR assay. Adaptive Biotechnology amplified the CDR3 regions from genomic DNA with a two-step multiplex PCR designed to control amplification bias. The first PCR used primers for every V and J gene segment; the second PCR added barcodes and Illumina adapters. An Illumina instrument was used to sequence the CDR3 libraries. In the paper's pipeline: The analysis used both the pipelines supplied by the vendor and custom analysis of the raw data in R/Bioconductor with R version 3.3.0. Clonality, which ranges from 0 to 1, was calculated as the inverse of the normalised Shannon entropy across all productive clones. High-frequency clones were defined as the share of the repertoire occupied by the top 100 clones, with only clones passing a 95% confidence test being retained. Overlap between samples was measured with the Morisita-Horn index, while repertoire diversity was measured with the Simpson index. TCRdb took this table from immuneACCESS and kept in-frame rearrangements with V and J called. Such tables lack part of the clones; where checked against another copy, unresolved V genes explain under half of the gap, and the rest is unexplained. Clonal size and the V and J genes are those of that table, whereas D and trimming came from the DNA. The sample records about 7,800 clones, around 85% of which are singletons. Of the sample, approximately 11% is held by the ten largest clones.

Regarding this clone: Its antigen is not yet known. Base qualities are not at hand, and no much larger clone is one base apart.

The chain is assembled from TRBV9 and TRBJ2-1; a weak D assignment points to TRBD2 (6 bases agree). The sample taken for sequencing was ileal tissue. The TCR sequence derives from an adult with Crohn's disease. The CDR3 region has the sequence CASSVVLGGDEQFF. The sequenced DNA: TGTGCCAGCAGCGTAGTTTTGGGAGGCGATGAGCAGTTCTTC. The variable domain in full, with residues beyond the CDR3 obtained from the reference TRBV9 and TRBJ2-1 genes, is DSGVTQTPKHLITATGQRVTLRCSPRSGDLSVYWYQQSLDQGLQFLIQYYNGEERAKGNILERFSAQQFPDLHSELNLSSLELGDSALYFCASSVVLGGDEQFFGPGTRLTVL.